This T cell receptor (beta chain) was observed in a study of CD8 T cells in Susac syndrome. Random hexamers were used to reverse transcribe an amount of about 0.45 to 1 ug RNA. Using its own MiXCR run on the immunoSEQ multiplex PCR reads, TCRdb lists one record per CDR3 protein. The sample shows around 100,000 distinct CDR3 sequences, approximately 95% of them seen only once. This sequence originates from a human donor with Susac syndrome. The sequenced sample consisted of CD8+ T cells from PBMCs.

DNA for the CDR3: TGTGCCAGCAGCCAAGTCTCCACAGGCACCGGGGAGCTGTTTTTT. It yields the protein CASSQVSTGTGELFF. This sequence joins TRBV3-1 and TRBJ2-2; tentative D call: TRBD1 (5 bases). Germline V lookup: CDR1 LGHDT, CDR2 YNNKEL (reference sequence). Trimming left V 1 base short and J 4 bases short, with 10 bases between. The CDR3 is 15 amino acids. Full variable domain (missing parts from reference TRBV3-1 and TRBJ2-2): DTAVSQTPKYLVTQMGNDKSIKCEQNLGHDTMYWYKQDSKKFLKIMFSYNNKELIINETVPNRFSPKSPDKAHLNLHINSLELGDSAVYFCASSQVSTGTGELFFGEGSRLTVL.